Listed below are T cell receptor beta chains from one sample, sequenced in a study of a mutant IDH1 vaccine in newly diagnosed glioma. Antigens for these TCRs are unknown. Data came from immunoSEQ multiplex PCR; TCRdb stores just in-frame clones and leaves some out. This table holds about 69,000 clones, about 88% found once. This specimen consisted of PBMCs, obtained from a glioma patient whose treatment included an IDH1 peptide vaccine. The receptors stem from a man aged 25-45 years with glioma. The CDR3 runs from the conserved cysteine through the conserved F or W. The order of the fields is V gene, J gene, D gene, clone size, CDR3 DNA, CDR3 protein. The D gene is left open where the match is weak. Rows may omit the clone size; those that give it use once, few, many or a size class.

TRBV9	TRBJ1-2	.	.	TGTGCCAGCAGCGTAGGGGGGCGAACTAACTATGGCTACACCTTC	CASSVGGRTNYGYTF
TRBV5-1	TRBJ2-2	.	.	TGCGCCAGCAGCTTGGAGGGCAGATCGAACACCGGGGAGCTGTTTTTT	CASSLEGRSNTGELFF
TRBV6-5	TRBJ1-1	.	.	TGTGCCAGCAGCCCCGATTTCCCATCGAACACTGAAGCTTTCTTT	CASSPDFPSNTEAFF
TRBV10-3	TRBJ1-1	TRBD1	.	TGTGCCATCAGTGCCGGGACAGGGAAGAACACTGAAGCTTTCTTT	CAISAGTGKNTEAFF
TRBV5-1	TRBJ1-2	TRBD1	.	TGCGCCAGCAGCTTGGGACAGGGCCTCGGTGGCTACACCTTC	CASSLGQGLGGYTF
TRBV5-4	TRBJ2-3	TRBD2	.	TGTGCCAGCAGCTTGGCAGACGGGACTAGCGGGCGCACAGATACGCAGTATTTT	CASSLADGTSGRTDTQYF
TRBV4-1	TRBJ2-1	.	.	TGCGCCAGCAGCCAAGAGTCTAGCCTAGGCGAGCAGTTCTTC	CASSQESSLGEQFF
TRBV7-2	TRBJ1-1	.	.	TGTGCCAGCAGCTTAGAGAGTCCTGACGCTTTCTTT	CASSLESPDAFF
TRBV4-2	TRBJ2-1	.	once	TGTGCCAGCAGCCAAGAGGGGGCATACAATGAGCAGTTCTTC	CASSQEGAYNEQFF
TRBV6-1	TRBJ2-1	.	.	TGTGCCAGCAGTGTTCACTCCGGGCCCTCAAATGAGCAGTTCTTC	CASSVHSGPSNEQFF
TRBV11-2	TRBJ1-2	TRBD1	once	TGTGCCAGCAGTGGGACAGGGGGGGTTTTCTGCTACACCTTC	CASSGTGGVFCYTF
TRBV28	TRBJ1-3	.	.	TGTGCCAGCAGTTTGGCGGCTTCTGGAAACACCATATATTTT	CASSLAASGNTIYF
TRBV7-2	TRBJ1-1	.	.	TGTGCCAGCAGCTTAGGAGTTCGGGAAAAAGCTTTCTTT	CASSLGVREKAFF
TRBV9	TRBJ2-6	.	.	TGTGCCAGCAGCTCAGGCATCAACTCTGGGGCCAACGTCCTGACTTTC	CASSSGINSGANVLTF
TRBV19	TRBJ2-7	.	.	TGTGCCAGTAGTACGGGCAGGCCCTACGAGCAGTACTTC	CASSTGRPYEQYF
TRBV27	TRBJ2-7	.	.	TGTGCCAGCAGTTTAGCCCGGACGGTCTCTTCCGAGCAGTACTTC	CASSLARTVSSEQYF
TRBV5-1	TRBJ2-5	.	.	TGCGCCAGCAGCTACGACCCGACAGCCCAAGAGACCCAGTACTTC	CASSYDPTAQETQYF
TRBV28	TRBJ2-1	.	.	TGTGCCAGCAGTTTATTCGGAACGGGGAAGAGGAATGAGCAGTTCTTC	CASSLFGTGKRNEQFF
TRBV9	TRBJ2-1	TRBD2	once	TGTGCCAGCAGCGCTCGGACTAGCGGGGGCAATGAGCAGTTCTTC	CASSARTSGGNEQFF
TRBV11-2	TRBJ1-1	.	.	TGTGCCAGCAGCCCCAAAACTCGGCAAGGGGCTGAAGCTTTCTTT	CASSPKTRQGAEAFF
TRBV5-5	TRBJ2-7	TRBD1	.	TGTGCCAGCAGTCCGGGACAGGGCTCCTACGAGCAGTACTTC	CASSPGQGSYEQYF
TRBV4-3	TRBJ1-5	.	.	TGCGCCAGCAGCCAAACCCCGGGCGTTTGGCAGCCCCAGCATTTT	CASSQTPGVWQPQHF
TRBV19	TRBJ1-1	.	few	TGTGCCAGTAGTATTGGTCAGAACACTGAAGCTTTCTTT	CASSIGQNTEAFF
TRBV6-5	TRBJ1-2	TRBD1	.	TGTGCCAGCAGTTACGGGACAGACTATGGCTACACCTTC	CASSYGTDYGYTF
TRBV9	TRBJ1-2	.	.	TGTGCCAGCAGCCCCAGTTTCTATGGCTACACCTTC	CASSPSFYGYTF
TRBV6-1	TRBJ2-1	.	.	TGTGCCAGCAGTGAAGAACTACTAGTCACCCGGGGGTTCTTC	CASSEELLVTRGFF
TRBV5-6	TRBJ2-3	.	few	TGTGCCAGCAGCTTTTGGGGGGTGAGCACAGATACGCAGTATTTT	CASSFWGVSTDTQYF
TRBV12-2	TRBJ2-7	.	.	TGTGCAAGTCGCTCCTCATCGGGCGTTCCGGACTTC	CASRSSSGVPDF
TRBV5-1	TRBJ1-2	.	few	TGCGCCAGCAGCCCTGACGTCGGGACATGGTATGGCTACACCTTC	CASSPDVGTWYGYTF
TRBV28	TRBJ1-5	.	.	TGTGCCAGCAGTCGCCAGGGGTTGAGCAATCAGCCCCAGCATTTT	CASSRQGLSNQPQHF
TRBV6-5	TRBJ2-3	.	.	TGTGCCAGCAGTGTCACGGATACGCAGTATTTT	CASSVTDTQYF
TRBV7-2	TRBJ1-6	.	.	TGTGCCAGCAGCTATGGGTCTCAAACCAATTCACCCCTCCACTTT	CASSYGSQTNSPLHF
TRBV2	TRBJ1-6	.	.	TGTGCCAGCAGGCTAAATTGGGCAGGCCGAGGGTCACCCCTCCACTTT	CASRLNWAGRGSPLHF
TRBV5-4	TRBJ2-7	.	.	TGTGCCAGCAGCCAAAATACAGACTACGAGCAGTACTTC	CASSQNTDYEQYF
TRBV5-1	TRBJ2-1	TRBD1	.	TGCGCCAGCAGCTCGGACCCAGCCGGGACAGGTCCAATGTTGGAGCAGTTCTTC	CASSSDPAGTGPMLEQFF
TRBV29-1	TRBJ1-4	TRBD1	.	TGCAGCGTCGGAGAGGGGGCAGGAGAAAAACTGTTTTTT	CSVGEGAGEKLFF
TRBV2	TRBJ1-5	TRBD1	.	TGTGCCAGCAGCGGGACAGGGGATCAGCCCCAGCATTTT	CASSGTGDQPQHF
TRBV2	TRBJ1-5	.	few	TGTGCCAGCAGTGAACTACAGAGCGGCCAGCCCCAGCATTTT	CASSELQSGQPQHF
TRBV7-3	TRBJ1-2	.	few	TGTGCCAGCAGCCCGAACCGCTACAGGGATGGCTACACCTTC	CASSPNRYRDGYTF
TRBV5-1	TRBJ2-1	.	.	TGCGCCAGCAGATGGGGATCGAGCTCCTACAATGAGCAGTTCTTC	CASRWGSSSYNEQFF
TRBV7-9	TRBJ1-6	.	.	TGTGCCAGCAGCCCCACCGACGCGGATGTGTCACCCCTCCACTTT	CASSPTDADVSPLHF
TRBV5-4	TRBJ2-7	.	.	TGTGCCAGCAGCACGTCCAGCCCCTACGAGCAGTACTTC	CASSTSSPYEQYF
TRBV5-4	TRBJ2-3	TRBD2	.	TGTGCCAGCAGATACACAGCGGGAGTTGATACGCAGTATTTT	CASRYTAGVDTQYF
TRBV9	TRBJ2-2	.	.	TGTGCCAGCAGCGCCCGACCAGGCGGGGAGCTGTTTTTT	CASSARPGGELFF
TRBV7-7	TRBJ2-2	TRBD2	.	TGTGCCAGCAGCCCCGGGCGGGGGGGAAACACCGGGGAGCTGTTTTTT	CASSPGRGGNTGELFF
TRBV5-4	TRBJ2-1	TRBD2	.	TGTGCCAGCAGCCCCGGGACTAGCGGACTCAATGAGCAGTTCTTC	CASSPGTSGLNEQFF
TRBV6-6	TRBJ1-2	.	.	TGTGCCAGCAGTTACTCTCCGTCGACAGCGACGGGCTACACCTTC	CASSYSPSTATGYTF
TRBV4-2	TRBJ2-7	TRBD2	.	TGTGCCAGCAGCCGCGGGGGAAACTCCTACGAGCAGTACTTC	CASSRGGNSYEQYF
TRBV5-6	TRBJ1-5	.	.	TGTGCCAGCAGCCTGACACCAAATAGCAATCAGCCCCAGCATTTT	CASSLTPNSNQPQHF
TRBV5-6	TRBJ1-1	.	few	TGTGCCAGCAGCTCCACAATTCGGGGCACTGAAGCTTTCTTT	CASSSTIRGTEAFF
TRBV5-4	TRBJ2-2	.	.	TGTGCCAGCAGCTTGATGGGCACCGGGGAGCTGTTTTTT	CASSLMGTGELFF